This T cell receptor beta chain was sequenced during a study of T cell responses to AZD1222 COVID-19 vaccine. The table came from immunoSEQ multiplex PCR; TCRdb's copy has only in-frame clones and leaves some out. The top ten clones hold around 1.3% of a sample with under 200,000 clones, about 91% of them seen once. The V gene's germline CDR1 is WNHNN and CDR2 SYGVQD (reference sequence). The V gene lost 2 bases and the J gene lost 1 base, with 9 bases spanning the gap. This CDR3 has 15 residues. The specimen was peripheral blood, collected 28 days after the second AZD1222 dose. The chain carries TRBV10-1 and TRBJ2-1; D is uncertain. The receptor was derived from an adult who received the AZD1222 COVID-19 vaccine. CDR3 amino acids: CASSEETLSYNEQFF. CDR3 DNA: TGCGCCAGCAGTGAGGAGACGCTGTCCTACAATGAGCAGTTCTTC.